This T cell receptor beta chain comes out of a study of STAT3 mutations in large granular lymphocyte leukemia (dated by TCRdb to the late 2010s). The study in broad terms: In roughly half of the longitudinally sequenced T-LGLL patients, canonical activating STAT3 mutations were detected. Over half of the T-LGLL patients were given one or more immunosuppressive therapy regimens, and around 40% of the treated patients had a hematologic response. Serial deep sequencing of TCRbeta CDR3 and STAT3 was performed in patients with T-cell large granular lymphocyte leukemia to reconstruct clonal hierarchy and dynamics. From an initial cohort of 207 LGL patients, roughly 17 representative T-LGLL cases were selected for longitudinal TCRbeta and STAT3 sequencing. As controls, the study also included longitudinal sequencing of a couple of patients with natural killer LGL leukemia. Patients were sequenced at 4 time points on average, with the number of samplings per patient ranging from 2 to 8. Here is what the overall study found, with its caveats: Because codominant clonotypes persisted in some patients, a small but highly pathogenic clone may have been missed. Every T-LGLL patient showed at least one immunodominant TCRbeta clonotype, and about half showed multiple immunodominant subclonotypes. Dominant TCR clone burden was found to exceed STAT3 mutant burden in several patients, suggesting that STAT3 mutation arose secondarily within a pre-expanded clone. Because no samples were available when a clone first appeared, clonal expansion was inferred from samplings taken at other points. In 6 of 18 patients, TCR clonotype switching occurred after therapy, and every newly emerging clone was STAT3 wild type. Linking therapy response to changes in TCR clonal burden was complicated by variable intervals between samplings and by differing treatment regimens.

A word on this clone: Its antigen is currently not known. The input lacks base qualities; no much larger clone sits a single base away.

Taken from cysteine to phenylalanine, the CDR3 has 14 residues. Just CDR3 DNA is preserved here, 42 bases in frame from base 1. CDR1 SEHNR and CDR2 FQNEAQ are derived from the germline V gene (reference sequence). The junction shows trimming of 5 bases on V and 0 bases on J, plus 10 bases between the germline ends. DNA was extracted from blood mononuclear cells, with the same DNA used for both TCR and STAT3 sequencing. TCRbeta libraries were sequenced on an Illumina MiSeq, and an average of about 40,000 productive templates per sample was obtained. TCRbeta CDR3 libraries were generated with the immunoSEQ assay using multiplex PCR amplification. The paper's data handling went like this. Repertoire diversity was calculated as previously defined, and values close to 0 indicated extremely monoclonal samples. TCRdb provides this immuneACCESS table in a form limited to in-frame rearrangements. Some clones are lacking; in checked studies, under half of them reflect an unresolved V gene, and why the rest are absent is not known. V and J calls plus clone size are reproduced from that table; the DNA served to infer D and trimming. The sample table shows roughly 3,200 clones, and about 70% are seen once. The ten largest clones represent around 15% of the sample.

This TCR was recovered from a middle-aged woman with T-cell large granular lymphocyte leukemia. Some clones in this sample may be carry-over from other donors' samples. The age is the age at diagnosis. Sequencing input: peripheral blood mononuclear cells. The rearrangement joined TRBV7-9 to TRBJ1-1; matching of 5 bases hints at TRBD1 as the D gene. CDR3 sequence: CASSPQTVNTEAFF. The DNA is as follows: TGTGCCAGCAGCCCGCAGACAGTGAACACTGAAGCTTTCTTT.